This T cell receptor (beta chain) originates from a study of CD8+CD57+ T cells in acquired aplastic anemia. Study overall: An average of roughly 3 ug of DNA was obtained from sorted CD4+ and CD8+ cells. Healthy donor sequencing depth: 9 million to 10.8 million CD4+, fewer than 13 million CD8+ reads.

General study findings and limits: Patient and control CD8+ Simpson's diversity was not significantly different.

The CDR3 runs 12 residues. Germline V gives CDR1 SNHLY, CDR2 FYNNEI. CDR3 and TCR beta VDJ profiling relied on a genomic DNA template. TCRdb reprocessed the reads with MiXCR, giving one entry per CDR3 protein. The sample lists hundreds of thousands of distinct CDR3 sequences; roughly 68% were seen once. Points on this clonotype: Antigen specificity is unknown.

This rearrangement joins TRBV2 to TRBJ2-3, with D uncertain. Judging by the DNA end, TRBJ1-5 fits better; the J call may be wrong. The origin of this receptor is a human donor in good health, serving as a control. What was sequenced was sorted CD4+, CD8+, or CD8+CD57+ T cells (not recorded which) from PBMCs. CDR3 nucleotides: TGTGCCAGCAGGTCAACGGAACAGCCCCAGCATTTT. Translated: CASRSTEQPQHF.